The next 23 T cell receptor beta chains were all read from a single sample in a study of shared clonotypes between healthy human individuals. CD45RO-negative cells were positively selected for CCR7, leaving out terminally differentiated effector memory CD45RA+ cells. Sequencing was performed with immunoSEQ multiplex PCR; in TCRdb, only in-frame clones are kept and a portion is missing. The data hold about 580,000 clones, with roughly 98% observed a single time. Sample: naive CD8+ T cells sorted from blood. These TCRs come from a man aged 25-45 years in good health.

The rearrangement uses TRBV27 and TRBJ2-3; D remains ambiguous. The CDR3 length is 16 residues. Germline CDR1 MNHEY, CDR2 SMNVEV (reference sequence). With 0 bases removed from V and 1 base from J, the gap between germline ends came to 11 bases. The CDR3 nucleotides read TGTGCCAGCAGTTTATCTTCGGGCTCCGGCACAGATACGCAGTATTTT. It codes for CASSLSSGSGTDTQYF.

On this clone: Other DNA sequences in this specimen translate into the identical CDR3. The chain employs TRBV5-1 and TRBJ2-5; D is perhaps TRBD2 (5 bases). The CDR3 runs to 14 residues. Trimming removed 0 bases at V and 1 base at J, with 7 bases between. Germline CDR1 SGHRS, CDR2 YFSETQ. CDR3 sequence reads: CASSLASGQETQYF. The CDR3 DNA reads TGCGCCAGCAGCTTGGCAAGCGGCCAAGAGACCCAGTACTTC.

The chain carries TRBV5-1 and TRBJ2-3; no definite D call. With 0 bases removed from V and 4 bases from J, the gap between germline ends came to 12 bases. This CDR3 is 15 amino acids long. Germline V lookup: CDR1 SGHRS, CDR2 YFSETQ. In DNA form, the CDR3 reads TGCGCCAGCAGCTTGGCGGTATCATGGCCAGATACGCAGTATTTT. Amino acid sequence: CASSLAVSWPDTQYF. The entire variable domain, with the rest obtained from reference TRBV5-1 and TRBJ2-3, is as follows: KAGVTQTPRYLIKTRGQQVTLSCSPISGHRSVSWYQQTPGQGLQFLFEYFSETQRNKGNFPGRFSGRQFSNSRSEMNVSTLELGDSALYLCASSLAVSWPDTQYFGPGTRLTVL.

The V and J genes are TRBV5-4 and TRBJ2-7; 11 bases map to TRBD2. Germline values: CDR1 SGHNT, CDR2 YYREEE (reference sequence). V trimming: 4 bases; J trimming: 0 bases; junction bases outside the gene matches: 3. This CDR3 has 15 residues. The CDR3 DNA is TGTGCCAGCAGCGGTACTAGCGGGAGCTCCTACGAGCAGTACTTC. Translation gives CASSGTSGSSYEQYF. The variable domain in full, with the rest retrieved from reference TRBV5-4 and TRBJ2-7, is ETGVTQSPTHLIKTRGQQVTLRCSSQSGHNTVSWYQQALGQGPQFIFQYYREEENGRGNFPPRFSGLQFPNYSSELNVNALELDDSALYLCASSGTSGSSYEQYFGPGTRLTVT.

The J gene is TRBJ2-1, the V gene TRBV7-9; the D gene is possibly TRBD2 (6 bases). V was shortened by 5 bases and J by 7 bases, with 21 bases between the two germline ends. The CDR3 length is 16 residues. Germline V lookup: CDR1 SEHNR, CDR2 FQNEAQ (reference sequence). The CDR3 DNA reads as TGTGCCAGCAGCCACCCTGGAGCGGGTTTATTTAATGAGCAGTTCTTC. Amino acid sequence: CASSHPGAGLFNEQFF.

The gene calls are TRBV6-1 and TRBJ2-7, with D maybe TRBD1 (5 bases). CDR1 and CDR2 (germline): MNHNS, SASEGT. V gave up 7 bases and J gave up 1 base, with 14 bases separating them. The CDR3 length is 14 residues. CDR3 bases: TGTGCCAGCAAATCAGACAGATCTTCCTACGAGCAGTACTTC. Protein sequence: CASKSDRSSYEQYF.

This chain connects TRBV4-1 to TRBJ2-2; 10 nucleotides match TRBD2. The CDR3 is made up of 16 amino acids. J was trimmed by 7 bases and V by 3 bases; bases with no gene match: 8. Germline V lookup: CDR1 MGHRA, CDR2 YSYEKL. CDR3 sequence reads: CASSHSPSGSGGELFF. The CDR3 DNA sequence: TGCGCCAGCAGCCATTCGCCTAGCGGGAGTGGCGGGGAGCTGTTTTTT.

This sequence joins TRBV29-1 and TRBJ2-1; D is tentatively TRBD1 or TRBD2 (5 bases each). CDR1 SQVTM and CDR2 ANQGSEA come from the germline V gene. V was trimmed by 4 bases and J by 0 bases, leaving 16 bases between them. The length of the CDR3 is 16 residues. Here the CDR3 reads CSVVVYKGSSYNEQFF. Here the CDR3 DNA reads TGCAGCGTTGTGGTCTATAAGGGGAGCTCCTACAATGAGCAGTTCTTC.

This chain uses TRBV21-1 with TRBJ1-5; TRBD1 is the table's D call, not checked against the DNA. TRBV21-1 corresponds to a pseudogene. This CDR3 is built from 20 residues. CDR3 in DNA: TGTGCCAGCAGCAAGACGAAAGACAGTCTTCCCTGCTATAGCAATCAGCCCCAGCATTTT. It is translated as CASSKTKDSLPCYSNQPQHF.

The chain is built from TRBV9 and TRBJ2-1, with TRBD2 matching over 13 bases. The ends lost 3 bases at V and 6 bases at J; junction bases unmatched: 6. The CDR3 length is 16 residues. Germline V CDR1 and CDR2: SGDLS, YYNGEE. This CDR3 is CASSAPGLAGTNEQFF. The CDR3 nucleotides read TGTGCCAGCAGCGCACCGGGACTAGCGGGGACCAATGAGCAGTTCTTC.

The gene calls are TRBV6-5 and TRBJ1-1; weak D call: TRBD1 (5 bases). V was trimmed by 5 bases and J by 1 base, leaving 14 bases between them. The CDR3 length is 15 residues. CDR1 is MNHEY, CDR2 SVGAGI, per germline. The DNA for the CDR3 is TGTGCCAGCAGTACGCCGTGGGGGGGGAACACTGAAGCTTTCTTT. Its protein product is CASSTPWGGNTEAFF.

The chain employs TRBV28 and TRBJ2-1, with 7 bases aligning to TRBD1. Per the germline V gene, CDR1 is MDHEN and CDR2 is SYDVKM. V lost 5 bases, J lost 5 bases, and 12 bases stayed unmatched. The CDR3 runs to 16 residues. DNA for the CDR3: TGTGCCAGCAGTCAACAAACCTGGACAGGCGACAATGAGCAGTTCTTC. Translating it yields CASSQQTWTGDNEQFF. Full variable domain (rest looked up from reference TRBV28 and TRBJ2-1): DVKVTQSSRYLVKRTGEKVFLECVQDMDHENMFWYRQDPGLGLRLIYFSYDVKMKEKGDIPEGYSVSREKKERFSLILESASTNQTSMYLCASSQQTWTGDNEQFFGPGTRLTVL.

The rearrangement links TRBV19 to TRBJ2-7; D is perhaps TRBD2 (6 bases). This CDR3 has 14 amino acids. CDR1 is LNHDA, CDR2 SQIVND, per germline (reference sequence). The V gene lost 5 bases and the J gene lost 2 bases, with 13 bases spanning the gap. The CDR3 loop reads CASSFAGPPYEQYF. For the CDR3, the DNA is TGTGCCAGTAGTTTCGCGGGACCACCCTACGAGCAGTACTTC.

CDR3 DNA: TGTGCCAGCAGCCCCGGGACTCAAGAGACCCAGTACTTC. Protein product: CASSPGTQETQYF. The chain recombines TRBV7-9 with TRBJ2-5; D may be TRBD2 (6 bases). The CDR3 has 13 amino acids. Germline V gene sequence: CDR1 SEHNR, CDR2 FQNEAQ (reference sequence). The V end was cut by 5 bases, the J end by 2 bases, with 9 bases between.

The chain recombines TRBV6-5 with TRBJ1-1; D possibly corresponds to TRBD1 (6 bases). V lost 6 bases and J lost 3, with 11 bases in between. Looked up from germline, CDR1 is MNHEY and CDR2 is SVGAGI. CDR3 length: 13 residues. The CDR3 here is CASRVEGDTEAFF. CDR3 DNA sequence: TGTGCCAGCAGGGTAGAGGGGGACACTGAAGCTTTCTTT.

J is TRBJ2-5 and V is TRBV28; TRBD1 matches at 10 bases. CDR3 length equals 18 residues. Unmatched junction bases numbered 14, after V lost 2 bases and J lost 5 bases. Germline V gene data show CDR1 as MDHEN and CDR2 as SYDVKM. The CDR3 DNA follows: TGTGCCAGCAGTTTACCTCAATCCGGGACAGGGGTCGGGGAGACCCAGTACTTC. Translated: CASSLPQSGTGVGETQYF.

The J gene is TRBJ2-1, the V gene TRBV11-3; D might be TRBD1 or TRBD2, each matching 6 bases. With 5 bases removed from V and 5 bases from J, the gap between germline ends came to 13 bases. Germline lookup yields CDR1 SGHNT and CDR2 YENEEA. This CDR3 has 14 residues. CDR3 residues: CASSPRDNDNEQFF. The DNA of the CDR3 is TGTGCCAGCAGCCCGCGGGACAATGACAATGAGCAGTTCTTC.

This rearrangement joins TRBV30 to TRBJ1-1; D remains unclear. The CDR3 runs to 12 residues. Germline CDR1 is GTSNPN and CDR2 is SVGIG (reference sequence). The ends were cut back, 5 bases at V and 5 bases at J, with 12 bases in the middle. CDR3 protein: CAWSLAGTEAFF. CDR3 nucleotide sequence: TGTGCCTGGTCGCTGGCGGGGACTGAAGCTTTCTTT.

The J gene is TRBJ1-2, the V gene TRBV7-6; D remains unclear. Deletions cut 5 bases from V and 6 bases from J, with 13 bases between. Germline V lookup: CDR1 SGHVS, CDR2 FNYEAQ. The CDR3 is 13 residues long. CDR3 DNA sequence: TGTGCCAGCAGCATAAGCCCCAGAAATGGCTACACCTTC. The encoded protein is CASSISPRNGYTF.

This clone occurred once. CDR3 loop: CASSSSATMGNTIYF. CDR3 coding DNA: TGCGCCAGCAGCTCTTCGGCGACGATGGGAAACACCATATATTTT. V gene TRBV5-1 combines with J gene TRBJ1-3; no clear D. V was shortened by 3 bases and J by 4 bases, with 14 bases between the two germline ends. Germline V gives CDR1 SGHRS, CDR2 YFSETQ. This CDR3 has 15 residues.

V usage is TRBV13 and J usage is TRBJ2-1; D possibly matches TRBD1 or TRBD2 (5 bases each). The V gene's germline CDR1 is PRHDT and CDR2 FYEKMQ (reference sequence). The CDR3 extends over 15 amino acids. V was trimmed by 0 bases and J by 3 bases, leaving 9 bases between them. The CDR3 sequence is CASSLGEGLYNEQFF. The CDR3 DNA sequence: TGTGCCAGCAGCTTAGGCGAGGGGCTCTACAATGAGCAGTTCTTC.

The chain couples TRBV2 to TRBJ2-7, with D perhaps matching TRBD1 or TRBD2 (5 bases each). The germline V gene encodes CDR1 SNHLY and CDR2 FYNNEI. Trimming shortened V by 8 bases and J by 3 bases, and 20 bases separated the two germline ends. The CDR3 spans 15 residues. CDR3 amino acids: CASSGTLTGVYEQYF. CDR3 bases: TGTGCCAGCTCCGGGACCCTCACCGGGGTCTACGAGCAGTACTTC.

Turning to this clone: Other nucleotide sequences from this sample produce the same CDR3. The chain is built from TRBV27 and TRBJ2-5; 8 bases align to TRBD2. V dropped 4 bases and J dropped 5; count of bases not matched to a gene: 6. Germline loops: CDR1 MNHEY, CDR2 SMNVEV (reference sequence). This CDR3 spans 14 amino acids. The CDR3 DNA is TGTGCCAGCAGTTCCGGACTAGCAGGGGAGACCCAGTACTTC. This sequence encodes CASSSGLAGETQYF.